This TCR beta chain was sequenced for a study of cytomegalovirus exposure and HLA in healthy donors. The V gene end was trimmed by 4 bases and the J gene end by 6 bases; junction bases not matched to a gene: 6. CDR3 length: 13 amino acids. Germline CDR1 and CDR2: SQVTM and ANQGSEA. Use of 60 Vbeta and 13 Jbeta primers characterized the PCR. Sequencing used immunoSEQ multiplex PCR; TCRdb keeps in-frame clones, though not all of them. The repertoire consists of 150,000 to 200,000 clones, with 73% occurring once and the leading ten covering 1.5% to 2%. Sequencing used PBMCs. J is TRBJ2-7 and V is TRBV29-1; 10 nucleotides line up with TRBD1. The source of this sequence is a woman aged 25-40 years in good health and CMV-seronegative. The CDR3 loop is CSVGQGANREQYF. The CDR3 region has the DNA TGCAGCGTTGGACAGGGGGCGAATCGCGAGCAGTACTTC.